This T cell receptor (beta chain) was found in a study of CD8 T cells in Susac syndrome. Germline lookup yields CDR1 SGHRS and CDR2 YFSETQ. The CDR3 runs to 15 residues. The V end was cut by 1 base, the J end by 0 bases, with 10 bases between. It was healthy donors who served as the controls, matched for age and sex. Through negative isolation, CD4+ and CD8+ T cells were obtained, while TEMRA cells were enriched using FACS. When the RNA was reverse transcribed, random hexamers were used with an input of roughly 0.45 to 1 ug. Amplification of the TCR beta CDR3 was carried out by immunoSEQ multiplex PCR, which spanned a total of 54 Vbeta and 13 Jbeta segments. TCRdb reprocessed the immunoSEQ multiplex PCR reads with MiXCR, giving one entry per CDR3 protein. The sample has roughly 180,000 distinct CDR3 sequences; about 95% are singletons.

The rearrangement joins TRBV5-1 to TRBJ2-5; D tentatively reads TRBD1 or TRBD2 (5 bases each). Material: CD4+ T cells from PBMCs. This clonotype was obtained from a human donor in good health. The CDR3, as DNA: TGCGCCAGCAGCTTGTCGGGACGGCACCAAGAGACCCAGTACTTC. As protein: CASSLSGRHQETQYF. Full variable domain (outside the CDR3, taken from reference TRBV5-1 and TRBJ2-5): KAGVTQTPRYLIKTRGQQVTLSCSPISGHRSVSWYQQTPGQGLQFLFEYFSETQRNKGNFPGRFSGRQFSNSRSEMNVSTLELGDSALYLCASSLSGRHQETQYFGPGTRLLVL.